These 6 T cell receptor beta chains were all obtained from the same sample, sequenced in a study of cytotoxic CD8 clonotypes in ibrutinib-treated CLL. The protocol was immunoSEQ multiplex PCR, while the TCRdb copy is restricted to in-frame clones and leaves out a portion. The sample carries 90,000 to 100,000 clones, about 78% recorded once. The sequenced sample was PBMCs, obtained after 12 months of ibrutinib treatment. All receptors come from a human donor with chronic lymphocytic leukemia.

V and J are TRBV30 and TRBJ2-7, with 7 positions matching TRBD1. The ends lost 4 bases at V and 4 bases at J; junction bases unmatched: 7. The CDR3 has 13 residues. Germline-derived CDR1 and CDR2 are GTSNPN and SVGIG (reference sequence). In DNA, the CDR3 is TGTGCCTGGAATTTAGGGGGCATATACGAGCAGTACTTC. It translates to CAWNLGGIYEQYF.

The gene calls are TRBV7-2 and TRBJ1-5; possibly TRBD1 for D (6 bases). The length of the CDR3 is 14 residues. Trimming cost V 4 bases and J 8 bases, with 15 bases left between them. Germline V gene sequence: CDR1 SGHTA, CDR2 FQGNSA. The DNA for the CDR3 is TGTGCCAGCAGCTCGGGGGAGGGGGTCAAGCCCCAGCATTTT. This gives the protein CASSSGEGVKPQHF. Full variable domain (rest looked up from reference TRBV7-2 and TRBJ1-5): GAGVSQSPSNKVTEKGKDVELRCDPISGHTALYWYRQSLGQGLEFLIYFQGNSAPDKSGLPSDRFSAERTGGSVSTLTIQRTQQEDSAVYLCASSSGEGVKPQHFGDGTRLSIL.

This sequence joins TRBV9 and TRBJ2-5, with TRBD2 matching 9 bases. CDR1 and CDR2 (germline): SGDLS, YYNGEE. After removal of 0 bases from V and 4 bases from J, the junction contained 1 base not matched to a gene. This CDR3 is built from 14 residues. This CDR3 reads CASSVALAGETQYF. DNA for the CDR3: TGTGCCAGCAGCGTAGCACTAGCGGGAGAGACCCAGTACTTC.

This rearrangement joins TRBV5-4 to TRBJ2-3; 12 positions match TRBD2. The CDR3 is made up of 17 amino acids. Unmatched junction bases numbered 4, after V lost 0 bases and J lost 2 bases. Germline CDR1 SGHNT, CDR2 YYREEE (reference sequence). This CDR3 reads CASSLAPSGGATDTQYF. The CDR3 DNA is TGTGCCAGCAGCTTGGCCCCTAGCGGGGGGGCCACAGATACGCAGTATTTT.

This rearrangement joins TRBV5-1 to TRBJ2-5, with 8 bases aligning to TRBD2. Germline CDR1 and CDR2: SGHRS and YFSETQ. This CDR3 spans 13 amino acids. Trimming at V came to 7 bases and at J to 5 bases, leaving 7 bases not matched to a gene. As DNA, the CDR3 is TGCGCCAGCGGTAGCGGGGTGGCGGAGACCCAGTACTTC. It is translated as CASGSGVAETQYF.

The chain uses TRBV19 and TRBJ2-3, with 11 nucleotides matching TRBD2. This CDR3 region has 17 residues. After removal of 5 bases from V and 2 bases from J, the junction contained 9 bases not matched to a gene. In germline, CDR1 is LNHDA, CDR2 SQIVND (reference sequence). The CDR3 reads CASSGTPSGGNTDTQYF. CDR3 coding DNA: TGTGCCAGTAGTGGGACACCTAGCGGGGGGAACACAGATACGCAGTATTTT.